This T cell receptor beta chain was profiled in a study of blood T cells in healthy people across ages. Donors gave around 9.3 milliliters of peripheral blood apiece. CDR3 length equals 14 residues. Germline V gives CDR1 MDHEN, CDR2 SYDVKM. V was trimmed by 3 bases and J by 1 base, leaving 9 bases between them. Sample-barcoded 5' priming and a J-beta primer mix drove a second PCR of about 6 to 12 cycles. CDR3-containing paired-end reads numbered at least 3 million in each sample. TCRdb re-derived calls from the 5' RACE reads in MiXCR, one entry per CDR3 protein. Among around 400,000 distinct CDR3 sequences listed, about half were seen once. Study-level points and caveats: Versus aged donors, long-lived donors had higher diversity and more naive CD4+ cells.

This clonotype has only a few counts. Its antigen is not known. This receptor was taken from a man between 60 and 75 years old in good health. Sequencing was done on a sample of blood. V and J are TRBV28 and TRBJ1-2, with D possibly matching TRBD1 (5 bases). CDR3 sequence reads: CASSLARVNYGYTF. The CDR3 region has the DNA TGTGCCAGCAGTTTGGCCAGGGTTAACTATGGCTACACCTTC.